This T cell receptor (beta chain) was profiled in a study of naive and memory T cell subsets. Whole-study results and caveats: In CD4 and CD8 cells, diversity dropped from naive through EMRA. Over 90% of naive TCR sequences appeared only once, unlike memory subsets.

CDR1 is SQVTM, CDR2 ANQGSEA, per germline. Between the trimmed V and J ends, which lost 4 bases and 6 bases, there was a span of 15 bases. The CDR3 covers 14 residues. This clonotype was picked up a small number of times. Its antigen is not known. The beta constant-region primer was an equimolar mix of two oligonucleotides covering TRBC1 and TRBC2. Each CDR3 protein gets one entry after TCRdb re-called the UMI-ligation and nested PCR reads with MiXCR. The table lists under 100,000 distinct CDR3 sequences, about 6.5% of them singletons. The clonotype was recovered from a human donor in good health. The chain carries TRBV29-1 and TRBJ2-2; D is perhaps TRBD1 or TRBD2 (5 bases each). Sequencing was performed on central memory CD4+ T cells from blood. The CDR3, as DNA: TGCAGCGTTGGCCAGCTGATGGGGGCCGGGGAGCTGTTTTTT. Residues: CSVGQLMGAGELFF.